Shown below are 8 T cell receptor beta chains from a single sample sequenced in a study of post-analysis software for immune sequencing data. The study's findings and limits: TRBV segments more frequent in patients than in controls numbered five and included TRBV5-6, TRBV5-1 and TRBV20-1.

Each TCR beta cDNA library carried unique molecular identifiers. TCRdb reanalysed the PCR reads using MiXCR and keeps one entry per CDR3 protein. The sample holds around 260,000 distinct CDR3 sequences, 35% to 40% seen once. These receptors lack a known antigen. Sequencing used blood. The receptors stem from a girl aged 5-17 years with multiple sclerosis.

This clonotype was detected ten times or more. This rearrangement joins TRBV29-1 to TRBJ2-1; 12 bases agree with TRBD2. CDR3 size: 18 residues. The germline V gene has CDR1 SQVTM and CDR2 ANQGSEA. J gave up 0 bases and V 5 bases, and 11 bases lay outside the gene matches. The CDR3 spells CSVRVTSGGPSSYNEQFF. The CDR3 nucleotides are TGCAGCGTTCGAGTTACTAGCGGGGGGCCGAGCTCCTACAATGAGCAGTTCTTC.

A remark on this clonotype: This may be a read error: a much more frequent sequence differs by one nucleotide. V usage is TRBV27 and J usage is TRBJ1-1, with TRBD1 matching over 7 bases. CDR1 is MNHEY, CDR2 SMNVEV, per germline (reference sequence). The trim removed 0 bases at V and 7 bases at J, leaving 5 bases unmatched. CDR3 size: 14 residues. CDR3 sequence (DNA): TGTGCCAGCAGTTTATCCGCAGGGGGGCGTGAAGCTTTCTTT. This sequence encodes CASSLSAGGREAFF.

This clonotype was seen many times. J is TRBJ1-6 and V is TRBV20-1; TRBD1 matches at 7 bases. V lost 0 bases and J lost 3; bases outside the gene matches: 11. Looked up from germline, CDR1 is DFQATT and CDR2 is SNEGSKA (reference sequence). The CDR3 loop spans 18 amino acids. In DNA form, the CDR3 reads TGCAGTGCTAGAGATAATACCAGGGGGTCCGTCTATAATTCACCCCTCCACTTT. This codes for CSARDNTRGSVYNSPLHF.

The CDR3: CASSVSVGVLNTEAFF. CDR3 DNA: TGTGCCAGCAGCGTAAGCGTAGGGGTCCTGAACACTGAAGCTTTCTTT. The chain joins TRBV7-8 to TRBJ1-1; tentatively, D is TRBD1 (5 bases). Germline V gene data show CDR1 as SGHVS and CDR2 as FQNEAQ. There are 16 residues in the CDR3. V was clipped by 5 bases and J by 0 bases, with 16 bases between them.

This clonotype was observed a few times. J is TRBJ2-2 and V is TRBV7-6, with TRBD1 matching 10 bases. V lost 5 bases, J lost 9 bases, and 6 bases stayed unmatched. Germline-derived CDR1 and CDR2 are SGHVS and FNYEAQ. This CDR3 has 14 residues. The CDR3 DNA is TGTGCCAGCAGCCCTCGACAGGGGGCCAGGGAGCTGTTTTTT. It specifies CASSPRQGARELFF.

The rearrangement links TRBV20-1 to TRBJ2-1; D tentatively reads TRBD1 or TRBD2 (6 bases each). The CDR3 is 14 residues long. Germline values: CDR1 DFQATT, CDR2 SNEGSKA (reference sequence). V lost 5 bases and J lost 8, with 19 bases in between. The CDR3 nucleotides are TGCAGTGCTCCCTCCGGGGGCGCGGTCGATGAGCAGTTCTTC. It yields the protein CSAPSGGAVDEQFF.

This clonotype was counted ten times or more. V is TRBV20-1 and J is TRBJ2-5, with 8 bases identical to TRBD2. V was pared by 2 bases and J by 6 bases, with 5 bases of the junction left unmatched. CDR1 is DFQATT, CDR2 SNEGSKA, per germline (reference sequence). This CDR3 region has 13 residues. The CDR3 region has the DNA TGCAGTGCTAGATCGGGACTAGTAAAGACCCAGTACTTC. Its translation is CSARSGLVKTQYF.

CDR3 in DNA: TGCAGCGTAGGGACAGCGGCGGCGCAGTACTTC. As protein: CSVGTAAAQYF. The rearrangement joins TRBV29-1 to TRBJ2-7, with 7 positions matching TRBD1. J lost 9 bases, V lost 6 bases, and 8 bases had no gene match. Germline V gene sequence: CDR1 SQVTM, CDR2 ANQGSEA. This CDR3 has 11 residues.